This T cell receptor beta chain was documented in a study of vaccination and CD4 T cells after COVID-19. Whole-study context: Sampling after COVID took place at a median of around 91 days (range 35 to 161) following diagnosis. Study-wide findings and caveats: Convalescent patients saw a median about 86% of their reactive clones show up only after vaccination.

Remarks on this clonotype: Its antigen is not known.

The treatment: roughly ten-day PBMC culture with coronavirus spike peptide pools or control peptides (ViraFEST assay). Following expansion of antigen-specific T cells with peptide pools, ViraFEST then sequenced TCRs. Trimming pared 8 bases from V and 7 bases from J, leaving 20 bases between. This CDR3 spans 14 amino acids. CDR1 SGHAT and CDR2 FQNNGV come from the germline V gene. Scientists ran DNA taken from cultured CD4+ T cells through the Oncomine TCR Beta short-read assay for sequencing. TCRdb recomputed calls from the PCR reads with MiXCR, one row per CDR3 protein. The sample lists about 20,000 distinct CDR3 sequences; 55% were seen once.

Material: CD4+ T cells from blood, cultured in vitro. The V and J genes are TRBV11-2 and TRBJ1-2, with D maybe TRBD1 (6 bases). The sequence came from a human donor who had recovered from COVID-19. CDR3 loop: CASRARGRGGGYTF. In DNA form, the CDR3 reads TGTGCCAGCCGCGCCCGAGGCAGGGGAGGTGGCTACACCTTC.